A selection of T cell receptor beta chains follows, all from one sample in a study of read filtering for tumor transcriptome and immune sequencing. One entry per CDR3 protein results from TCRdb running MiXCR on the reads. The sample shows about 90,000 distinct CDR3 sequences, more than 9% of them seen only once. What was sequenced was a population of CD138-negative cells sorted from bone marrow. The receptor source for this set is a donor aged 40 or older with multiple myeloma. Each CDR3 is given with its conserved first and last residue. Fields, in order: V gene, D gene, J gene, clone size, CDR3 protein, CDR3 DNA. D genes are given only for firm matches. A clone size is listed for some rows: how often the clone was seen (once, few, many), or a class if it is expanded.

TRBV12-3/TRBV12-4,TRBD1,TRBJ1-5,many,CASSRSGGSNQPQHF,TGTGCCAGCAGCAGGTCAGGGGGTAGCAATCAGCCCCAGCATTTT
TRBV5-1,NA,TRBJ2-3,many,CASSLQGPDTQYF,TGCGCCAGCAGCTTGCAGGGACCCGATACGCAGTATTTT
TRBV7-2,NA,TRBJ2-3,many,CASSLKVADTQYF,TGTGCCAGCAGTCTAAAGGTTGCCGATACGCAGTATTTT
TRBV7-2,TRBD2,TRBJ2-1,many,CASSPLSGVQGEQFF,TGTGCCAGCAGCCCCCTTAGCGGGGTCCAGGGGGAGCAGTTCTTC
TRBV12-3/TRBV12-4,NA,TRBJ1-1,NA,CASSLLGSGTEAFF,TGTGCCAGCAGTTTACTAGGGTCGGGGACTGAAGCTTTCTTT
TRBV20-1,NA,TRBJ2-1,many,CSARDPTRAVEQFF,TGCAGTGCTAGAGACCCGACTAGAGCAGTTGAGCAGTTCTTC
TRBV29-1,NA,TRBJ2-5,many,CSVGLQGLKTQYF,TGCAGCGTTGGCCTTCAGGGTTTGAAGACCCAGTACTTC
TRBV6-1,NA,TRBJ1-5,many,CASSPVLNQPQHF,TGTGCCAGCAGCCCTGTCCTCAATCAGCCCCAGCATTTT
TRBV5-1,TRBD1,TRBJ1-1,few,CASSLDTGGTEAFF,TGCGCCAGCAGCTTGGACACAGGGGGCACTGAAGCTTTCTTT
TRBV19,NA,TRBJ1-5,many,CASSILGAVPQPQHF,TGTGCCAGTAGTATACTTGGAGCAGTACCTCAGCCCCAGCATTTT
TRBV5-1,TRBD2,TRBJ2-2,many,CASSLTLAGGAGELFF,TGCGCCAGCAGCCTCACACTAGCGGGAGGCGCCGGGGAGCTGTTTTTT
TRBV7-8,NA,TRBJ2-3,many,CASSLRPGVEGTDTQYF,TGTGCCAGCAGCTTAAGACCGGGGGTGGAGGGCACAGATACGCAGTATTTT
TRBV29-1,NA,TRBJ2-5,many,CSAAGSGETQYF,TGCAGCGCTGCAGGCTCAGGGGAGACCCAGTACTTC
TRBV11-2,TRBD2,TRBJ2-7,many,CASSSTTSGSREQYF,TGTGCCAGCAGCTCAACGACTAGCGGGAGTCGGGAGCAGTACTTC
TRBV6-6,TRBD2,TRBJ2-3,NA,CATYPRLAPSTDTQYF,TGTGCCACCTATCCGAGACTAGCGCCTTCCACAGATACGCAGTATTTT
TRBV11-2,NA,TRBJ2-1,many,CASSLSWDNEQFF,TGTGCCAGCAGCTTAAGCTGGGACAATGAGCAGTTCTTC
TRBV2,NA,TRBJ2-7,many,CASSEFGGLTYEQYF,TGTGCCAGCAGTGAATTCGGTGGCTTGACCTACGAGCAGTACTTC
TRBV11-1,NA,TRBJ2-5,many,CASSSGLQETQYF,TGTGCCAGCAGCTCTGGACTACAAGAGACCCAGTACTTC
TRBV7-9,NA,TRBJ2-1,many,CASTSGAYNEQFF,TGTGCCAGCACTTCGGGAGCCTACAATGAGCAGTTCTTC
TRBV29-1,NA,TRBJ2-2,NA,CSAAVQSNTGELFF,TGCAGCGCCGCGGTACAGTCAAACACCGGGGAGCTGTTTTTT
TRBV29-1,NA,TRBJ2-2,many,CSVDGPGTGELFF,TGCAGCGTTGATGGCCCTGGCACCGGGGAGCTGTTTTTT
TRBV5-1,NA,TRBJ1-2,NA,CASSARQHNYGYTF,TGCGCCAGCAGCGCGAGACAGCATAACTATGGCTACACCTTC
TRBV19,NA,TRBJ2-3,NA,CASSIMKDPDTQYF,TGTGCCAGTAGTATAATGAAGGACCCAGATACGCAGTATTTT
TRBV5-1,NA,TRBJ2-5,NA,CASSPDTPKETQYF,TGCGCCAGCAGCCCGGACACCCCTAAAGAGACCCAGTACTTC
TRBV7-9,NA,TRBJ2-7,many,CAYQSVNAGPHEQYF,TGTGCCTATCAAAGCGTGAACGCCGGCCCCCACGAGCAGTACTTC
TRBV6-2/TRBV6-3,TRBD1,TRBJ2-5,few,CASRATGEETQYF,TGTGCCAGCAGGGCCACAGGGGAAGAGACCCAGTACTTC
TRBV12-5,TRBD2,TRBJ2-5,many,CASGSPRGSGIVWNKTQYF,TGTGCTAGTGGTTCCCCCCGGGGAAGCGGGATTGTTTGGAACAAGACCCAGTACTTC
TRBV11-3,NA,TRBJ2-5,many,CASSFTQEQTQYF,TGTGCCAGCAGCTTCACCCAGGAACAGACCCAGTACTTC
TRBV20-1,NA,TRBJ2-7,many,CSARDPEGPGEQYF,TGCAGTGCTAGAGATCCCGAGGGGCCTGGTGAGCAGTACTTC
TRBV15,NA,TRBJ1-5,many,CATSRTKANQPQHF,TGTGCCACCAGCAGAACGAAAGCGAATCAGCCCCAGCATTTT
TRBV15,NA,TRBJ2-4,many,CATSRVEGDRAKNIQYF,TGTGCCACCAGCAGAGTGGAGGGGGATAGAGCCAAAAACATTCAGTACTTC
TRBV19,TRBD1,TRBJ2-2,many,CASKGAANTGELFF,TGTGCCAGTAAGGGGGCGGCGAACACCGGGGAGCTGTTTTTT
TRBV5-1,NA,TRBJ2-5,many,CASSPPPVAGLETQYF,TGCGCCAGCAGCCCCCCCCCTGTGGCGGGACTGGAGACCCAGTACTTC
TRBV18,NA,TRBJ2-5,few,CASSPRTNRETQYF,TGTGCCAGCTCACCCCGGACAAACCGGGAGACCCAGTACTTC
TRBV3-1,TRBD2,TRBJ2-1,many,CASSSDSGRAFEQFF,TGTGCCAGCAGCTCCGATAGCGGGAGGGCCTTTGAGCAGTTCTTC
TRBV5-1,NA,TRBJ2-3,many,CASSLTPSSTDTQYF,TGCGCCAGCAGCTTGACTCCCTCTAGCACAGATACGCAGTATTTT
TRBV5-1,NA,TRBJ2-5,many,CASSSTGQIQETQYF,TGCGCCAGCAGCTCGACCGGACAGATCCAAGAGACCCAGTACTTC
TRBV5-1,NA,TRBJ2-2,NA,CASMEGSTGELFF,TGCGCCAGCATGGAGGGGAGCACCGGGGAGCTGTTTTTT
TRBV4-2,TRBD1,TRBJ1-1,many,CASSRGQGDVDTEAFF,TGTGCCAGCAGCCGGGGACAGGGGGACGTTGACACTGAAGCTTTCTTT
TRBV2,TRBD1,TRBJ1-5,many,CASAGGFGQPQHF,TGTGCCAGCGCAGGGGGCTTCGGTCAGCCCCAGCATTTT
TRBV30,TRBD2,TRBJ2-1,many,CAWREPMGLAGGGKTYNEQFF,TGTGCCTGGAGGGAGCCCATGGGACTAGCGGGAGGAGGGAAGACCTACAATGAGCAGTTCTTC
TRBV20-1,NA,TRBJ1-1,many,CSARDWLNTEAFF,TGCAGTGCTAGAGATTGGCTGAACACTGAAGCTTTCTTT
TRBV19,NA,TRBJ2-4,many,CASSPPGLRERAKNIQYF,TGTGCCAGTAGTCCCCCCGGCTTGCGAGAAAGAGCCAAAAACATTCAGTACTTC
TRBV5-1,NA,TRBJ1-1,many,CASSLRANTEAFF,TGCGCCAGCAGCCTCAGGGCGAACACTGAAGCTTTCTTT
TRBV28,NA,TRBJ1-2,many,CASSSGHEDGYTF,TGTGCCAGCAGTTCGGGCCACGAGGATGGCTACACCTTC